This T cell receptor (beta chain) was captured in a study of T cell responses to AZD1222 COVID-19 vaccine. The overall study: Pooling covered second doses at about 4 or about 12 weeks. Study-wide results and limits: White British ancestry dominated among donors, who included more females, and clonal diversity was possibly underestimated. Reportedly, nearly half the spike-specific TCRs target unmutated variant regions. Baseline seropositives among AZD1222 recipients totaled only six or seven.

For this clone: Antigen: not known.

The table came from immunoSEQ multiplex PCR; TCRdb's copy has only in-frame clones and leaves some out. The sample consists of fewer than 150,000 clones, 89% of them appearing once. The CDR3 is made up of 15 amino acids. The trim removed 1 base at V and 0 bases at J, leaving 1 base unmatched. The germline gives CDR1 SEHNR, CDR2 FQNEAQ (reference sequence). The chain is built from TRBV7-9 and TRBJ1-1, with TRBD1 matching 8 bases. The sequencing used peripheral blood, collected on day 0 of AZD1222 vaccination. The sequence came from an adult in good health. CDR3 sequence: CASSLGDRMNTEAFF. The CDR3, as DNA: TGTGCCAGCAGCTTAGGGGACAGGATGAACACTGAAGCTTTCTTT.